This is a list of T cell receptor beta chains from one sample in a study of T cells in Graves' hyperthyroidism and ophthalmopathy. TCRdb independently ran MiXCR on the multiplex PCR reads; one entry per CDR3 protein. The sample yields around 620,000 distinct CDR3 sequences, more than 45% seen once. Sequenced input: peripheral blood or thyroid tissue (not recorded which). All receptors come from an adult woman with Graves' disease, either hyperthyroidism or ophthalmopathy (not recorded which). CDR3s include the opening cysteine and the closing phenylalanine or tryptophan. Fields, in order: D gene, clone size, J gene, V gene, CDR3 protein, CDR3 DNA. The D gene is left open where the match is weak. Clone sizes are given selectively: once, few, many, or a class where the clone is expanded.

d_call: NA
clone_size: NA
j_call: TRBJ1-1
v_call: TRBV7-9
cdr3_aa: CASSSQEHNTEAFF
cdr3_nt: TGTGCCAGCAGTTCCCAGGAACATAACACTGAAGCTTTCTTT

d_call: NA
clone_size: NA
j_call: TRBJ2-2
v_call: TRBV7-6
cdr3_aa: CASSPRPGSRSGELFF
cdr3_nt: TGTGCCAGCAGCCCTAGACCGGGGTCTCGGTCCGGGGAGCTGTTTTTT

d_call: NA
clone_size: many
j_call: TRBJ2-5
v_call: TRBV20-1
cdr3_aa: CSARLGPMYQETQYF
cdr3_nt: TGCAGTGCCCGCCTGGGACCCATGTACCAAGAGACCCAGTACTTC

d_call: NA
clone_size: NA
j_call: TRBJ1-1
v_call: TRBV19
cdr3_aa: CASKGTGHRNTEAFF
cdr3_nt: TGTGCCAGTAAGGGGACCGGACACCGTAACACTGAAGCTTTCTTT

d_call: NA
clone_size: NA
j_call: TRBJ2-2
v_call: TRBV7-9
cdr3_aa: CASSYGQETGELFF
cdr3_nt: TGTGCCAGCAGCTACGGGCAAGAGACCGGGGAGCTGTTTTTT

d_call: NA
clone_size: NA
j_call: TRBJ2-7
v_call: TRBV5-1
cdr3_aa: CASSFPGRAYEQYF
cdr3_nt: TGCGCCAGCAGCTTCCCTGGACGGGCCTACGAGCAGTACTTC

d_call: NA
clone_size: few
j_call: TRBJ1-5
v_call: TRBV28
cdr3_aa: CASSFTEWQPQHF
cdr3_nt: TGTGCCAGCAGTTTTACAGAATGGCAGCCCCAGCATTTT

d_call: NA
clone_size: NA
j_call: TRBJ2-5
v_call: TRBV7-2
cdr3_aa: CASSPLSWETQYF
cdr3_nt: TGTGCCAGCAGCCCACTTAGCTGGGAGACCCAGTACTTC

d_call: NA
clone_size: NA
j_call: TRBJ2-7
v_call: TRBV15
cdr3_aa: CATSRTPGGIPYEQYF
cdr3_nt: TGTGCCACCAGCAGAACCCCTGGCGGGATTCCCTACGAGCAGTACTTC

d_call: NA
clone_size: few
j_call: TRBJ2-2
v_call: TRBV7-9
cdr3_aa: CASSFRTGTTNWNTGELFF
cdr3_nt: TGTGCCAGCAGCTTCAGGACCGGGACAACTAATTGGAACACCGGGGAGCTGTTTTTT

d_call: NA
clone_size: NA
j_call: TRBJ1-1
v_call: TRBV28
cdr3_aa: CASSSSDGLWTEAFF
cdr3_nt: TGTGCCAGCAGTTCGTCGGACGGGTTGTGGACTGAAGCTTTCTTT

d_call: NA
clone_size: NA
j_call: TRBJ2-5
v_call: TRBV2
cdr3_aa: CASSEEPPNTGELSETQYF
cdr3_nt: TGTGCCAGCAGTGAAGAACCTCCGAACACCGGGGAGCTTTCCGAGACCCAGTACTTC

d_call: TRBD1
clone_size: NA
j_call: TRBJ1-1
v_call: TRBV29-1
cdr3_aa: CSFLYKRDRDFLNTEAFF
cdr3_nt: TGCAGCTTCCTATACAAACGGGACAGGGATTTTCTGAACACTGAAGCTTTCTTT

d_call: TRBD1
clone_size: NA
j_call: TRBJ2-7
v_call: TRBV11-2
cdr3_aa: CASDGTGAYEQYF
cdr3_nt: TGTGCCAGCGATGGGACAGGGGCCTACGAGCAGTACTTC

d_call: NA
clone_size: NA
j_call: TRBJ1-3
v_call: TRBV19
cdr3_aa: CASNRASGNTIYF
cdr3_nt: TGTGCTAGTAACAGGGCCTCTGGAAACACCATATATTTT

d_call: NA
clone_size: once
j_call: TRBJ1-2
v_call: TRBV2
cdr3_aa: CASSRTAYSGGYTF
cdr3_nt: TGTGCCAGCAGCCGGACAGCCTATTCAGGCGGCTACACCTTC

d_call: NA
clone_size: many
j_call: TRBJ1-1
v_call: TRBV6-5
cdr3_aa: CASSYSRVSEAFF
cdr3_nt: TGTGCCAGCAGTTACTCAAGGGTGTCAGAGGCTTTCTTT

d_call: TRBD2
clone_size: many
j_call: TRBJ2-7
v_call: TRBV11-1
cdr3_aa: CASSVGTIYEQYF
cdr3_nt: TGTGCCAGCAGCGTCGGGACTATCTACGAGCAGTACTTC

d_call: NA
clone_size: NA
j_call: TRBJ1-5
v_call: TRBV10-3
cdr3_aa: CAIRPRDKVYNQPQHF
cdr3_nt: TGTGCCATCAGACCCCGGGACAAGGTATACAATCAGCCCCAGCATTTT

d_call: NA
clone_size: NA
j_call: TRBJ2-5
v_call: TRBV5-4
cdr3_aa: CASSQDGSGTQETQYF
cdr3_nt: TGCGCCAGCAGCCAAGATGGGTCAGGGACCCAAGAGACCCAGTACTTC

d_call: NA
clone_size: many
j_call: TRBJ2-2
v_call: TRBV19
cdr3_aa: CASSIGAATGELFF
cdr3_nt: TGTGCCAGTAGTATCGGTGCAGCCACCGGGGAGCTGTTTTTT

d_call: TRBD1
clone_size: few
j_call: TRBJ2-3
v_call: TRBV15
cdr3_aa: CATSRDLGQGADTQYF
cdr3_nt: TGTGCCACCAGCAGAGATTTAGGACAGGGGGCAGATACGCAGTATTTT

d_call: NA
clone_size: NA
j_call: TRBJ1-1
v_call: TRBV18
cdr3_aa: CASSPISRTLNTEAFF
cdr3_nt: TGTGCCAGCTCACCCATATCGCGGACCTTGAACACTGAAGCTTTCTTT

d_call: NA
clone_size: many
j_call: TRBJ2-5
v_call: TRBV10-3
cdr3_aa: CAISEEGNQETQYF
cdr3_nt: TGTGCCATCAGTGAGGAGGGGAACCAAGAGACCCAGTACTTC

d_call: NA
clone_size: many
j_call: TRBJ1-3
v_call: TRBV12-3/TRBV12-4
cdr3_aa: CASSLLGGEGAGNTIYF
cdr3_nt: TGTGCCAGCAGTTTACTTGGGGGAGAGGGGGCTGGAAACACCATATATTTT

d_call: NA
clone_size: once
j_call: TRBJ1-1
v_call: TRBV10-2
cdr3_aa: CASSESLGQQRNTEAFF
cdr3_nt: TGCGCCAGCAGTGAGTCGCTGGGACAACAAAGGAACACTGAAGCTTTCTTT

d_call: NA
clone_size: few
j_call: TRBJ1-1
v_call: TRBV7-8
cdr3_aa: CASSTDGRRDTEAFF
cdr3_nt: TGTGCCAGCAGCACCGACGGACGGAGGGACACTGAAGCTTTCTTT

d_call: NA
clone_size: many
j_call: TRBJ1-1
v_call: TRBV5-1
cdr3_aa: CASSPSDRFEAFF
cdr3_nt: TGCGCCAGCAGCCCGAGCGACCGATTTGAAGCTTTCTTT